This T cell receptor beta chain was obtained from a study of blood T cell repertoires in COVID-19. Overall study: In each case, the material was cDNA or gDNA derived from T cells, B-cell-depleted T cells, or PBMCs.

The germline CDR1 and CDR2 sequences are SGHRS and YFSETQ. Trimming stripped 1 base from V and 1 base from J, with 8 bases between. The CDR3 spans 14 residues. The protocol was immunoSEQ multiplex PCR, while the TCRdb copy is restricted to in-frame clones and leaves out a portion. The sample records approximately 380,000 clones, approximately 90% being singletons. The gene calls are TRBV5-1 and TRBJ2-5, with D perhaps matching TRBD1 (5 bases). Sample: PBMCs or T cells enriched from blood (not recorded which). This receptor was obtained from a woman under 30 who had recovered from COVID-19. CDR3 nucleotide sequence: TGCGCCAGCAGCTTGCAGGGTACCCAAGAGACCCAGTACTTC. This translates into CASSLQGTQETQYF.